Listed here are 14 T cell receptor beta chains from one sample, sequenced in a study of shared clonotypes between healthy human individuals. This table comes from immunoSEQ multiplex PCR, and its TCRdb copy is limited to in-frame clones, with some not included. The sample carries about 1 million clones, 70% to 80% recorded once. The sample taken for sequencing was memory CD4+ T cells sorted from blood. The sample's subset: CD45RA-negative fraction. The receptors originated from a man younger than 35 in good health.

This clone was detected only a few times. This sequence joins TRBV6-1 and TRBJ2-1, with TRBD1 identical over 7 bases. Germline V gene data show CDR1 as MNHNS and CDR2 as SASEGT. Unmatched junction bases numbered 5, after V lost 4 bases and J lost 2 bases. CDR3 size: 15 residues. The CDR3 region has the DNA TGTGCCAGCAGTGCCCGACAGGGAACCTACAATGAGCAGTTCTTC. Its translation: CASSARQGTYNEQFF.

The chain joins TRBV11-3 to TRBJ1-1, with a weak D call TRBD1 (6 bases). The CDR3 has 13 amino acids. Germline V gives CDR1 SGHNT, CDR2 YENEEA. V lost 1 base, J lost 6 bases, and 9 bases lay in between. The CDR3 sequence is CASSLVGGPEAFF. CDR3 nucleotides: TGTGCCAGCAGCTTAGTTGGGGGGCCTGAAGCTTTCTTT.

The rearrangement links TRBV5-1 to TRBJ1-2; the match to TRBD1 covers 9 bases. Germline V CDR1 and CDR2: SGHRS, YFSETQ. This CDR3 is 15 amino acids long. After removal of 4 bases from V and 4 bases from J, the junction contained 8 bases not matched to a gene. The CDR3 loop is CASSLTGQGGYGYTF. DNA of the CDR3: TGCGCCAGCAGCCTAACGGGACAGGGAGGCTATGGCTACACCTTC.

V and J are TRBV11-2 and TRBJ2-7; D may be TRBD1 (5 bases). Germline-derived CDR1 and CDR2 are SGHAT and FQNNGV. This CDR3 spans 13 amino acids. Trimming took 5 bases from V and 6 from J, leaving 14 bases between them. The CDR3 DNA is TGTGCCAGCAGCCCCGATAGGGGTGGCGAGCAGTACTTC. Encoded protein: CASSPDRGGEQYF. Full variable domain (remainder filled in from reference TRBV11-2 and TRBJ2-7): EAGVAQSPRYKIIEKRQSVAFWCNPISGHATLYWYQQILGQGPKLLIQFQNNGVVDDSQLPKDRFSAERLKGVDSTLKIQPAKLEDSAVYLCASSPDRGGEQYFGPGTRLTVT.

J is TRBJ1-1 and V is TRBV6-5; possibly TRBD1 for D (5 bases). This CDR3 is built from 13 residues. V shed 4 bases and J shed 8 bases, with 14 bases lying between them. Germline CDR1 is MNHEY and CDR2 is SVGAGI. This CDR3 is CASSSRQPPEAFF. The CDR3 nucleotides are TGTGCCAGCAGTTCCCGACAGCCACCCGAAGCTTTCTTT.

The chain recombines TRBV27 with TRBJ2-7; D possibly corresponds to TRBD2 (5 bases). The germline gives CDR1 MNHEY, CDR2 SMNVEV (reference sequence). The V end was cut by 3 bases, the J end by 2 bases, with 14 bases between. This CDR3 spans 15 amino acids. The CDR3 nucleotides are TGTGCCAGCAGTTTTAAGCTAGCAGGAACCTACGAGCAGTACTTC. As protein: CASSFKLAGTYEQYF.

J is TRBJ2-5 and V is TRBV5-1; 9 bases align to TRBD2. The CDR3 spans 17 residues. CDR1 and CDR2 (germline): SGHRS, YFSETQ. V trimming: 2 bases; J trimming: 7 bases; junction bases outside the gene matches: 15. The CDR3 sequence is CASSFSVGSGGEVTQYF. In DNA, the CDR3 is TGCGCCAGCAGCTTCTCGGTGGGTAGCGGGGGCGAAGTGACCCAGTACTTC.

The V gene is TRBV10-3, the J gene TRBJ1-1, with D possibly TRBD1 on 5 matching bases. CDR1 is ENHRY, CDR2 SYGVKD, per germline. V lost 6 bases and J 8 bases, leaving 10 bases between the germline ends. This CDR3 comprises 11 residues. CDR3 region: CAIREGLEAFF. The CDR3 DNA reads TGTGCCATCAGGGAGGGGTTAGAAGCTTTCTTT.

The V and J genes are TRBV5-4 and TRBJ2-1, with D perhaps assigned TRBD1 or TRBD2 (7 bases each). Trimming left V 5 bases short and J 4 bases short, with 16 bases between. This CDR3 spans 15 amino acids. Germline CDR1 and CDR2: SGHNT and YYREEE (reference sequence). The DNA of the CDR3 is TGTGCCAGCAGACAGGGGCTAGCGGAATACAATGAGCAGTTCTTC. Encoded protein: CASRQGLAEYNEQFF.

V usage is TRBV18 and J usage is TRBJ2-1; the D is unclear. The CDR3 contains 13 residues. Per the germline V gene, CDR1 is KGHSH and CDR2 is LQKENI. V was pared by 6 bases and J by 6 bases, with 12 bases between. The CDR3 sequence is CASSVGVGNEQFF. The CDR3 coding sequence is TGTGCCAGCTCGGTGGGCGTGGGCAATGAGCAGTTCTTC. The whole variable domain, remainder taken from reference TRBV18 and TRBJ2-1, is NAGVMQNPRHLVRRRGQEARLRCSPMKGHSHVYWYRQLPEEGLKFMVYLQKENIIDESGMPKERFSAEFPKEGPSILRIQQVVRGDSAAYFCASSVGVGNEQFFGPGTRLTVL.

This chain uses TRBV11-2 with TRBJ1-6; D uncertain. This CDR3 has 14 residues. Germline loops: CDR1 SGHAT, CDR2 FQNNGV. The V gene lost 5 bases and the J gene lost 7 bases, with 12 bases spanning the gap. The CDR3 region has the DNA TGTGCCAGCAGCGACGACGGACTGAATTCACCCCTCCACTTT. Translation: CASSDDGLNSPLHF.

This chain links TRBV10-3 with TRBJ1-5; 7 bases fit TRBD1. This CDR3 spans 16 amino acids. After removal of 10 bases from V and 6 bases from J, the junction contained 18 bases not matched to a gene. The V gene's germline CDR1 is ENHRY and CDR2 SYGVKD. The CDR3, as DNA: TGTGCCAGCAGCCGTACAGGGGCCAACTTAGGTCAGCCCCAGCATTTT. Translating it yields CASSRTGANLGQPQHF.

This clone was counted a single time. The rearrangement links TRBV7-2 to TRBJ2-2; TRBD2 aligns across 7 bases. The ends lost 5 bases at V and 0 bases at J; junction bases unmatched: 3. The CDR3 loop spans 15 amino acids. Germline CDR1 reads SGHTA; CDR2 reads FQGNSA. The CDR3 loop is CASSRTRTNTGELFF. The CDR3, as DNA: TGTGCCAGCAGCCGGACTAGGACGAACACCGGGGAGCTGTTTTTT.

The J gene is TRBJ2-2, the V gene TRBV19, with D uncertain. The CDR3 length is 15 residues. Germline V gives CDR1 LNHDA, CDR2 SQIVND (reference sequence). The V gene lost 3 bases and the J gene lost 0 bases, with 8 bases spanning the gap. The DNA of the CDR3 is TGTGCCAGTAGTATGGGAATATCGAACACCGGGGAGCTGTTTTTT. As protein: CASSMGISNTGELFF.